The 3 T cell receptor beta chains reported below all come from one sample, sequenced in a study of blood T cells in healthy people across ages. PCR was performed a second time for roughly 7 to 12 cycles using a sample-barcoded 5' primer and a J-beta primer mix. TCRdb recomputed calls from the 5' RACE reads with MiXCR, one row per CDR3 protein. The sample has 710,000 or so distinct CDR3 sequences; approximately 31% are singletons. The sequenced sample was blood. The receptor set was obtained from a woman older than 75 in good health.

This clonotype has at least ten counts. CDR3 loop: CASSDLGQPGANVLTF. Written as DNA, the CDR3 is TGTGCCAGCTCGGACCTCGGACAACCTGGGGCCAACGTCCTGACTTTC. The rearrangement joins TRBV18 to TRBJ2-6, with a possible D match to TRBD1 (5 bases). CDR3 size: 16 residues. The V end lost 6 bases, the J end lost 2 bases, and 14 bases lay between the germline ends. The germline CDR1 and CDR2 sequences are KGHSH and LQKENI.

J is TRBJ1-3 and V is TRBV11-2, with D unclear. The V and J ends lost 1 base and 2 bases respectively, with 3 bases between them. CDR1 SGHAT and CDR2 FQNNGV come from the germline V gene. CDR3 length equals 13 residues. The CDR3 reads CASSLAAGNTIYF. The CDR3 coding sequence is TGTGCCAGCAGCTTAGCAGCTGGAAACACCATATATTTT.

This clonotype appeared a few times. The chain employs TRBV6-5 and TRBJ1-2, with D tentatively TRBD1 (5 bases). V shed 6 bases and J shed 1 base, with 18 bases lying between them. Germline assignment: CDR1 MNHEY and CDR2 SVGAGI. This CDR3 comprises 16 residues. CDR3 in amino acids: CASSYTGVQGNYGYTF. The CDR3 DNA reads as TGTGCCAGCAGCTACACGGGGGTTCAGGGTAACTATGGCTACACCTTC.